A selection of T cell receptor beta chains follows, all from one sample in a study of blood T cell repertoires in COVID-19. Assay used: immunoSEQ multiplex PCR; TCRdb lists only in-frame clones, some missing. The sample lists approximately 470,000 clones; 87% were seen once. The sample comprised PBMCs or T cells enriched from blood (not recorded which). The receptors derive from a woman younger than 35 who had recovered from COVID-19. Each CDR3 is given without its conserved first and last residue. Each record gives: J gene, V gene, CDR3 length, CDR3 protein.

J: TRBJ1-2; V: TRBV4-1; length: 16; CDR3: ASSQDSQDSSSNYGYT
J: TRBJ2-3; V: TRBV9; length: 13; CDR3: ASSVGTGGTDTQY
J: TRBJ1-5; V: TRBV2; length: 11; CDR3: ASSEERSQPQH
J: TRBJ1-4; V: TRBV28; length: 13; CDR3: ASSFQGLSTEKLF
J: TRBJ2-3; V: TRBV28; length: 11; CDR3: ASSLGSTDTQY
J: TRBJ1-1; V: TRBV29-1; length: 11; CDR3: SAGLGQGSEAF
J: TRBJ1-2; V: TRBV7-2; length: 12; CDR3: ASSLSSGDYGYT
J: TRBJ1-4; V: TRBV24-1; length: 13; CDR3: ATSDPQAEGEKLF
J: TRBJ2-1; V: TRBV24-1; length: 12; CDR3: ATSAGAVYNEQF
J: TRBJ2-5; V: TRBV5-4; length: 13; CDR3: ASSAVGTAQETQY
J: TRBJ2-2; V: TRBV28; length: 14; CDR3: ASSTTSGFNTGELF
J: TRBJ2-3; V: TRBV7-9; length: 11; CDR3: ASSFDRADTQY
J: TRBJ2-7; V: TRBV7-6; length: 13; CDR3: ASSPWTEPSYEQY
J: TRBJ1-2; V: TRBV28; length: 14; CDR3: ASSQGLGTGAYGYT
J: TRBJ2-1; V: TRBV28; length: 10; CDR3: ASSLAGGEQF
J: TRBJ2-3; V: TRBV27; length: 13; CDR3: ASSPRVAGTDTQY
J: TRBJ2-7; V: TRBV30; length: 10; CDR3: AWSVDQGEEY
J: TRBJ1-4; V: TRBV19; length: 14; CDR3: ASSSRTGGVNEKLF
J: TRBJ1-5; V: TRBV18; length: 13; CDR3: ASSPGTGTNQPQH
J: TRBJ1-1; V: TRBV10-2; length: 12; CDR3: ASDERLQNTEAF
J: TRBJ2-1; V: TRBV6-2/TRBV6-3; length: 10; CDR3: ASSYIGGEQF
J: TRBJ2-7; V: TRBV10-1; length: 11; CDR3: ASSEGWPYEQY
J: TRBJ1-1; V: TRBV5-1; length: 11; CDR3: ASSPDGEAEAF
J: TRBJ1-2; V: TRBV7-9; length: 12; CDR3: ASSPDGGAGGYT
J: TRBJ1-2; V: TRBV6-1; length: 14; CDR3: ASSALPGQGTGGYT
J: TRBJ2-4; V: TRBV5-4; length: 11; CDR3: ASSPEGRNIQY
J: TRBJ1-2; V: TRBV18; length: 12; CDR3: ASSPQPANYGYT
J: TRBJ1-2; V: TRBV28; length: 12; CDR3: ASSLGAGIGGYT
J: TRBJ1-2; V: TRBV3-1/TRBV3-2; length: 12; CDR3: ASSQGGENYGYT
J: TRBJ1-6; V: TRBV10-2; length: 15; CDR3: ASSESGQGGPNSPLH
J: TRBJ2-6; V: TRBV11-2; length: 11; CDR3: ASSFDRINVLT
J: TRBJ2-5; V: TRBV7-8; length: 13; CDR3: ASSLASGRGETQY
J: TRBJ2-1; V: TRBV7-9; length: 11; CDR3: ASSLGSESEQF
J: TRBJ1-1; V: TRBV7-9; length: 11; CDR3: ASTLGADTEAF
J: TRBJ2-1; V: TRBV12-3/TRBV12-4; length: 9; CDR3: ASTMGAEQF
J: TRBJ2-5; V: TRBV6-5; length: 12; CDR3: ASSYSQGGETQY
J: TRBJ1-1; V: TRBV9; length: 13; CDR3: ASSVEWGGLTEAF
J: TRBJ1-1; V: TRBV29-1; length: 8; CDR3: SALATEAF
J: TRBJ1-6; V: TRBV25-1; length: 13; CDR3: ASSDNTGQSSPLH
J: TRBJ2-1; V: TRBV5-4; length: 13; CDR3: ASSLPRGFDNEQF
J: TRBJ1-3; V: TRBV3-1/TRBV3-2; length: 12; CDR3: ASSRGVSGNTIY
J: TRBJ2-7; V: TRBV5-6; length: 16; CDR3: ASSTPRGRGGLTREQY
J: TRBJ2-7; V: TRBV10-3; length: 11; CDR3: AISFGTDAEQY
J: TRBJ1-6; V: TRBV30; length: 12; CDR3: AWSVEGYNSPLH
J: TRBJ2-2; V: TRBV4-2; length: 16; CDR3: ASSPTTSGGRYSGELF
J: TRBJ1-6; V: TRBV5-6; length: 13; CDR3: ASSLGMPDNSPLH
J: TRBJ2-3; V: TRBV9; length: 13; CDR3: ASSVDGSSTDTQY
J: TRBJ1-2; V: TRBV28; length: 15; CDR3: ASSLSLPTGQIHGYT
J: TRBJ1-6; V: TRBV14; length: 12; CDR3: ASSQWQNNSPLH
J: TRBJ2-1; V: TRBV7-8; length: 12; CDR3: ASSLWTIYNEQF
J: TRBJ1-4; V: TRBV9; length: 12; CDR3: ASSEGTADEKLF